The entry below gives a single T cell receptor (beta chain) sequence along with its context. The sample originates from a study of blood T cell repertoires in COVID-19. Germline V gene sequence: CDR1 MNHNS, CDR2 SASEGT. With 1 base clipped from V and 2 bases from J, the junction kept 6 bases outside the gene matches. The CDR3 loop spans 16 amino acids. Sequenced by immunoSEQ multiplex PCR; TCRdb stores in-frame clones only, minus some. Of 100,000 to 150,000 clones listed, under 90% were seen once; the top ten hold 2% to 3%. Material for sequencing was PBMCs or T cells enriched from blood (not recorded which). This chain links TRBV6-1 with TRBJ2-7, with 9 bases aligning to TRBD1. The clonotype was recovered from a middle-aged man with acute COVID-19. The CDR3, as DNA: TGTGCCAGCAGTGAAGTGTCAGGGACAGGGCCCTACGAGCAGTACTTC. This sequence encodes CASSEVSGTGPYEQYF.